The subject of this entry is one TCR beta chain. This sample is part of a study of blood T cell repertoires in COVID-19. For the study at large: The analysed material was cDNA or gDNA that came from T cells, B-cell-depleted T cells, or PBMCs.

Some clones are missing from TCRdb's copy, which holds only in-frame ones; the method was immunoSEQ multiplex PCR. The sample lists about 70,000 clones; about 89% were seen once. CDR3 length: 18 residues. CDR1 is SGHRS, CDR2 YFSETQ, per germline. V lost 0 bases, J lost 7 bases, and 20 bases lay in between. The TCR was taken from a man aged 45 to 65 with COVID-19, enrolled during active disease. The rearrangement links TRBV5-1 to TRBJ1-6; D perhaps matches TRBD1 (6 bases). The sequenced sample was peripheral blood. The CDR3 is CASSLAVDSRKSNSPLHF. CDR3 nucleotides: TGCGCCAGCAGCTTGGCCGTGGACAGCCGCAAATCCAATTCACCCCTCCACTTT.